The 8 T cell receptor beta chains presented below share a single source sample, sequenced in a study of blood T cell repertoires in COVID-19. This table comes from immunoSEQ multiplex PCR, and its TCRdb copy is limited to in-frame clones, with some not included. The sample holds 200,000 to 250,000 clones, about 91% seen once. Sequencing input: peripheral blood. All receptors come from a man aged 30-40 years with acute or convalescent COVID-19.

This chain connects TRBV25-1 to TRBJ2-6; maybe TRBD1 (6 bases). V was pared by 5 bases and J by 4 bases, with 9 bases between. The CDR3 is 14 amino acids. Per germline, CDR1 MGHDK and CDR2 SYGVNS. CDR3 bases: TGTGCCAGCAGTCGGGACACAGGGGCCAACGTCCTGACTTTC. Translating gives CASSRDTGANVLTF.

Details on this clone: This specimen includes other DNA sequences encoding the same CDR3. The chain couples TRBV18 to TRBJ1-1, with TRBD1 matching 7 bases. This CDR3 has 13 amino acids. V was clipped by 4 bases and J by 1 base; unmatched bases: 0. Looked up from germline, CDR1 is KGHSH and CDR2 is LQKENI. The chain's CDR3 is CASSRDRNTEAFF. For the CDR3, the DNA is TGTGCCAGCTCACGGGACAGGAACACTGAAGCTTTCTTT.

The chain recombines TRBV27 with TRBJ1-1, with a tentative D call TRBD1 (6 bases). V was pared by 5 bases and J by 5 bases, with 15 bases between. The V gene's germline CDR1 is MNHEY and CDR2 SMNVEV (reference sequence). The CDR3 runs 14 residues. The CDR3, as DNA: TGTGCCAGCAGTCTACAGGGTCGGTATACTGAAGCTTTCTTT. Translation gives CASSLQGRYTEAFF.

The chain carries TRBV30 and TRBJ2-7, with 9 bases aligning to TRBD1. The ends lost 3 bases at V and 2 bases at J; junction bases unmatched: 8. CDR3 length: 15 residues. Germline CDR1 reads GTSNPN; CDR2 reads SVGIG (reference sequence). The CDR3 sequence: CAWRKLGQGTYEQYF. In DNA form, the CDR3 reads TGTGCCTGGAGGAAACTGGGACAGGGAACCTACGAGCAGTACTTC.

The chain combines TRBV21-1 with TRBJ2-5; the table's TRBD1 call for D was not verified on the DNA. TRBV21-1 counts as a pseudogene. CDR3 length: 14 amino acids. CDR3 region: CASSKDRGGETQYF. The CDR3 DNA reads as TGTGCCAGCAGCAAGGACAGGGGCGGAGAGACCCAGTACTTC.

The rearrangement links TRBV9 to TRBJ1-2; no firm D call. The CDR3 runs 13 residues. Germline V gene sequence: CDR1 SGDLS, CDR2 YYNGEE. The V end was cut by 7 bases, the J end by 8 bases, with 18 bases between. For the CDR3, the DNA is TGTGCCAGCTCGGGGAATCGTCCGGAGGGCTACACCTTC. This sequence encodes CASSGNRPEGYTF.

The chain links TRBV27 to TRBJ2-2, with D unclear. Trimming stripped 3 bases from V and 0 bases from J, with 11 bases between. The CDR3 is made up of 16 amino acids. In germline, CDR1 is MNHEY, CDR2 SMNVEV (reference sequence). CDR3: CASSFSVTANTGELFF. The DNA for the CDR3 is TGTGCCAGCAGTTTTTCGGTGACTGCGAACACCGGGGAGCTGTTTTTT.

The rearrangement links TRBV28 to TRBJ2-7, with 8 nucleotides matching TRBD1. The CDR3 runs to 15 residues. Unmatched junction bases numbered 6, after V lost 3 bases and J lost 2 bases. From germline, CDR1 is MDHEN and CDR2 SYDVKM. CDR3 nucleotide sequence: TGTGCCAGCAGTTTTACCGGGACAGGCGCCTACGAGCAGTACTTC. The encoded protein is CASSFTGTGAYEQYF.